The source of this TCR beta chain is a study of blood T cell repertoires in COVID-19. Followed longitudinally, the Seattle patients had been enrolled during active infection. V was trimmed by 4 bases and J by 0 bases, leaving 6 bases between them. The CDR3 contains 14 residues. CDR1 and CDR2 from the germline V gene are MGHDK and SYGVNS. In the study's own analysis: Reference gene primer amplification in the assay estimated nucleated cell counts. Libraries were prepared by immunoSEQ multiplex PCR; TCRdb keeps only in-frame clonotypes and omits some of them. V, J and clone size reflect that table, while D and trimming were determined from the DNA. The table records 150,000 to 200,000 clones, roughly 82% of them present only once.

This chain joins TRBV25-1 and TRBJ1-4; the D is unclear. Sequenced: peripheral blood. The origin of this receptor is a woman between 40 and 55 years old with COVID-19, enrolled during active disease. The CDR3 DNA follows: TGTGCCAGCAGTGTACCAGCAACTAATGAAAAACTGTTTTTT. Translation: CASSVPATNEKLFF.